This T cell receptor beta chain originates from a study of T cell changes during pregnancy in multiple sclerosis. The germline gives CDR1 GTSNPN, CDR2 SVGIG (reference sequence). This CDR3 is built from 15 residues. Trimming removed 0 bases from V and 4 bases from J, with 10 bases in between. Only in-frame clones appear in the TCRdb table, and some are missing; sequencing was by immunoSEQ multiplex PCR. The table lists roughly 30,000 clones, under 90% of them singletons. This sequence joins TRBV30 and TRBJ2-6, with D unclear. Sequenced material: CD4+ T cells from peripheral blood mononuclear cells, taken in the first trimester of pregnancy. The receptor comes from a female donor in good health, enrolled as a control in a pregnancy study. DNA for the CDR3: TGTGCCTGGAGTGTTTATTTTTCCGGGGCCAACGTCCTGACTTTC. Translating it yields CAWSVYFSGANVLTF.